This TCR beta chain was recorded in a study of a mutant IDH1 vaccine in newly diagnosed glioma. Looking at the study overall: Visit V12 was conducted at week 35 as the safety follow-up. Visit V13 came later, at week 47.

Regarding this clone: The antigen is undetermined.

The CDR3 extends over 15 amino acids. The germline V gene encodes CDR1 MNHEY and CDR2 SVGAGI. V was trimmed by 6 bases and J by 9 bases, leaving 18 bases between them. The protocol was immunoSEQ multiplex PCR, while the TCRdb copy is restricted to in-frame clones and leaves out a portion. The sample yields around 69,000 clones, approximately 86% seen once. Points from the study as a whole: Pseudoprogression apparently tracked independently of changes in top peripheral T cell clonotypes.

Sample time point: week 35, safety follow-up. It was 300 ug of mutant IDH1 20-mer peptide that made up each vaccine dose, given with topical imiquimod. The chain recombines TRBV6-5 with TRBJ1-6, with D possibly TRBD1 on 5 matching bases. Sequenced material: PBMCs, taken from a glioma patient whose treatment included an IDH1 peptide vaccine. This receptor was taken from a man younger than 40 with glioma. CDR3 DNA sequence: TGTGCCAGCAGGGACACGCAGGGTGGAGGTTCACCCCTCCACTTT. Protein product: CASRDTQGGGSPLHF.